One sample yielded the 11 T cell receptor beta chains listed below, sequenced in a study of immune characteristics of hereditary and idiopathic chronic pancreatitis. The pancreas tissue came from patients undergoing total pancreatectomy with islet autotransplantation. Data came from immunoSEQ multiplex PCR; TCRdb stores just in-frame clones and leaves some out. The table has some 1,500 clones, roughly 69% seen once. Sequencing was carried out using pancreas tissue with hereditary chronic pancreatitis. These receptors originate from a human donor with chronic pancreatitis.

J is TRBJ2-1 and V is TRBV27; TRBD2 aligns across 8 bases. Per germline, CDR1 MNHEY and CDR2 SMNVEV (reference sequence). V lost 3 bases and J lost 9; bases outside the gene matches: 7. The CDR3 has 14 residues. Here the CDR3 reads CASSLLAGVSEQFF. The DNA for the CDR3 is TGTGCCAGCAGTTTGCTAGCGGGTGTTTCTGAGCAGTTCTTC.

CDR3 amino acids: CASSLLDFYYGYTF. Here the CDR3 DNA reads TGTGCCAGCAGCTTACTGGATTTTTACTATGGCTACACCTTC. The chain links TRBV7-9 to TRBJ1-2; D gene unclear. Deletions cut 2 bases from V and 3 bases from J, with 10 bases between. There are 14 residues in the CDR3. The germline gives CDR1 SEHNR, CDR2 FQNEAQ (reference sequence). Using reference TRBV7-9 and TRBJ1-2 for the parts outside the CDR3, the full variable domain is DTGVSQNPRHKITKRGQNVTFRCDPISEHNRLYWYRQTLGQGPEFLTYFQNEAQLEKSRLLSDRFSAERPKGSFSTLEIQRTEQGDSAMYLCASSLLDFYYGYTFGSGTRLTVV.

This clone appeared a few times. The CDR3 loop is CASSPHERAGNTIYF. The DNA of the CDR3 is TGTGCCAGCAGCCCCCATGAACGAGCTGGAAACACCATATATTTT. This chain uses TRBV3-1 (or the pseudogene TRBV3-2) with TRBJ1-3; the D is unclear. Germline V gives CDR1 LGHDT, CDR2 YNNKEL (reference sequence). V was shortened by 4 bases and J by 2 bases, with 12 bases between the two germline ends. This CDR3 is 15 amino acids long.

The chain joins TRBV3-1 (or the pseudogene TRBV3-2) to TRBJ2-3; the D is unclear. This CDR3 has 15 residues. V lost 5 bases and J lost 1, with 13 bases in between. CDR1 is LGHDT, CDR2 YNNKEL, per germline (reference sequence). This chain's CDR3 is CASSLTQLGTDTQYF. CDR3 sequence (DNA): TGTGCCAGCAGCTTGACCCAGCTGGGCACAGATACGCAGTATTTT.

The chain combines TRBV19 with TRBJ2-5; D may be TRBD1 (7 bases). Trimming removed 7 bases at V and 5 bases at J, with 20 bases between. The CDR3 totals 15 residues. Per the germline V gene, CDR1 is LNHDA and CDR2 is SQIVND (reference sequence). CDR3 sequence: CASTGSRGGRETQYF. CDR3 DNA sequence: TGTGCCAGTACCGGGAGTAGAGGGGGCAGGGAGACCCAGTACTTC.

The chain joins TRBV5-8 to TRBJ1-5; D is unresolved. CDR3 length: 13 residues. CDR1 and CDR2 (germline): SGHTS, YDEGEE. Trimming removed 4 bases from V and 7 bases from J, with 12 bases in between. The CDR3 sequence: CASSGGGRQPQHF. The CDR3 bases are TGTGCCAGCAGCGGTGGAGGCAGACAGCCCCAGCATTTT.

The chain carries TRBV27 and TRBJ1-2, with D unresolved. The germline gives CDR1 MNHEY, CDR2 SMNVEV (reference sequence). This CDR3 is 14 amino acids long. With 0 bases removed from V and 1 base from J, the gap between germline ends came to 6 bases. This CDR3 reads CASSLSRLNYGYTF. Here the CDR3 DNA reads TGTGCCAGCAGTTTATCTCGCCTTAACTATGGCTACACCTTC.

J is TRBJ1-2 and V is TRBV14; TRBD1 matches 7 bases. This CDR3 has 13 residues. V lost 3 bases, J lost 7 bases, and 5 bases stayed unmatched. From germline, CDR1 is SGHDN and CDR2 FVKESK. DNA of the CDR3: TGTGCCAGCAGCCATGAGGGGGCGCTTGGCTACACCTTC. It codes for CASSHEGALGYTF.

The chain links TRBV7-3 to TRBJ1-1, with a tentative D call TRBD1 (6 bases). The CDR3 consists of 14 residues. Germline loops: CDR1 SGHTA, CDR2 FQGTGA. Trimming left V 5 bases short and J 2 bases short, with 12 bases between. CDR3 nucleotide sequence: TGTGCCAGCAGCCCGAAACAGGGCAACACTGAAGCTTTCTTT. Encoded protein: CASSPKQGNTEAFF.

This clone is judged large. The V call is TRBV28, the J call TRBJ2-1; 8 bases agree with TRBD2. The CDR3 sequence is 16 residues long. V gave up 6 bases and J gave up 7 bases; unmatched junction bases: 14. Germline CDR1 MDHEN, CDR2 SYDVKM. The CDR3, as DNA: TGTGCCAGCAGCCCACCCCAGCGGGAGTTAGGGAATGAGCAGTTCTTC. It specifies CASSPPQRELGNEQFF. Variable domain in full (rest from reference TRBV28 and TRBJ2-1): DVKVTQSSRYLVKRTGEKVFLECVQDMDHENMFWYRQDPGLGLRLIYFSYDVKMKEKGDIPEGYSVSREKKERFSLILESASTNQTSMYLCASSPPQRELGNEQFFGPGTRLTVL.

The rearrangement links TRBV4-1 to TRBJ1-1, with 10 bases matching TRBD1. Germline V lookup: CDR1 MGHRA, CDR2 YSYEKL. Trimming removed 3 bases from V and 6 bases from J; junction bases left unmatched: 4. This CDR3 spans 14 amino acids. In DNA form, the CDR3 reads TGCGCCAGCAGCCAGGACAGGGGGTTTCCTGAAGCTTTCTTT. It specifies CASSQDRGFPEAFF.